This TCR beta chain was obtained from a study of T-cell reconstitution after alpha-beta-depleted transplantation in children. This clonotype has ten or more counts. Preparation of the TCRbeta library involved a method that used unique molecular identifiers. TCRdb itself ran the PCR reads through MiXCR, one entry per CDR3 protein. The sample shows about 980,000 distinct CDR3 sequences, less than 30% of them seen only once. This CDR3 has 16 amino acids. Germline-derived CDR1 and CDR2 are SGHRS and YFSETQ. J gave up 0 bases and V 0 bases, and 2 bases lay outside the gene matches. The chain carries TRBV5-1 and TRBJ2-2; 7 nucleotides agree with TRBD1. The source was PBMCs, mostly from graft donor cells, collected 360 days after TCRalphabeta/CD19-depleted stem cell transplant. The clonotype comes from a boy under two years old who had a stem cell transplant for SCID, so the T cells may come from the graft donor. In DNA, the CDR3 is TGCGCCAGCAGCTTGGGGGGACAGTCGAACACCGGGGAGCTGTTTTTT. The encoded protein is CASSLGGQSNTGELFF.